This T cell receptor beta chain was retrieved from a study of blood T cell repertoires in COVID-19. The assay was immunoSEQ multiplex PCR, and TCRdb's table has in-frame clones only and misses some. The sample lists about 330,000 clones, about 90% seen once, with more than 5% in the top ten. V shed 2 bases, J shed 1 base, and the junction held 2 bases outside the gene matches. Germline CDR1 LNHDA, CDR2 SQIVND (reference sequence). CDR3 length: 14 amino acids. This TCR was recovered from a man between 25 and 39 years old who had recovered from COVID-19. This chain uses TRBV19 with TRBJ2-7; 7 bases line up with TRBD2. What was sequenced was PBMCs or T cells enriched from blood (not recorded which). DNA of the CDR3: TGTGCCAGTAGTATACGGGGGGAATCCTACGAGCAGTACTTC. Protein product: CASSIRGESYEQYF.